What follows are 17 T cell receptor beta chains derived from one specimen sequenced in a study of blood T cell repertoires in COVID-19. Produced via immunoSEQ multiplex PCR; TCRdb's table is partial and in-frame only. The table has just under 65,000 clones, 80% to 85% seen once. The sequencing sample was made of peripheral blood. The receptors here all came from a human donor in a cohort sampled during active COVID-19.

J is TRBJ1-1 and V is TRBV6-6; 7 bases map to TRBD1. Germline CDR1 and CDR2: MNHNY and SVGAGI (reference sequence). Unmatched junction bases numbered 7, after V lost 5 bases and J lost 1 base. This CDR3 region has 15 residues. CDR3 in amino acids: CASSTQTGTNTEAFF. The CDR3 coding sequence is TGTGCCAGCAGTACCCAGACAGGGACGAACACTGAAGCTTTCTTT.

The chain uses TRBV5-6 and TRBJ1-2, with D unclear. V lost 1 base to trimming and J lost 6 bases, with 13 bases between them. Germline CDR1 reads SGHDT; CDR2 reads YYEEEE. The CDR3 runs 14 residues. As DNA, the CDR3 is TGTGCCAGCAGCTTGTTCCCGGCCGAGGATGGCTACACCTTC. Protein product: CASSLFPAEDGYTF.

The rearrangement links TRBV19 to TRBJ2-5; tentatively, D is TRBD1 (5 bases). This CDR3 has 15 residues. V lost 7 bases, J lost 5 bases, and 20 bases lay in between. Germline lookup yields CDR1 LNHDA and CDR2 SQIVND (reference sequence). In nucleotides, the CDR3 is TGTGCCAGTAAGTCCCACGGCAGGGAATCGGAGACCCAGTACTTC. This translates into CASKSHGRESETQYF. The full variable domain, its missing parts supplied by reference TRBV19 and TRBJ2-5, is DGGITQSPKYLFRKEGQNVTLSCEQNLNHDAMYWYRQDPGQGLRLIYYSQIVNDFQKGDIAEGYSVSREKKESFPLTVTSAQKNPTAFYLCASKSHGRESETQYFGPGTRLLVL.

The chain couples TRBV18 to TRBJ1-1, with D unresolved. CDR3 size: 16 residues. Trimming took off 5 bases at V and 0 bases at J, with 16 bases between the two ends. CDR1 is KGHSH and CDR2 is LQKENI in the germline V gene. The CDR3 spells CASSTTTLAMNTEAFF. CDR3 bases: TGTGCCAGCTCAACGACTACCCTCGCCATGAACACTGAAGCTTTCTTT.

V gene TRBV5-4 combines with J gene TRBJ2-5; maybe TRBD2 (7 bases). Trimming removed 0 bases at V and 7 bases at J, with 10 bases between. This CDR3 is 13 amino acids long. From germline, CDR1 is SGHNT and CDR2 YYREEE (reference sequence). This CDR3 reads CASSLDREGTQYF. The CDR3 nucleotides read TGTGCCAGCAGCTTGGACAGGGAGGGGACCCAGTACTTC.

J is TRBJ2-2 and V is TRBV5-1, with 8 bases identical to TRBD2. From germline, CDR1 is SGHRS and CDR2 YFSETQ. The CDR3 is 16 amino acids. V lost 0 bases, J lost 6 bases, and 7 bases stayed unmatched. This chain's CDR3 is CASSLGAGGRAGELFF. In DNA form, the CDR3 reads TGCGCCAGCAGCTTGGGTGCGGGGGGAAGAGCCGGGGAGCTGTTTTTT.

The chain combines TRBV27 with TRBJ2-6, with 7 bases lining up with TRBD2. V gave up 3 bases and J gave up 4 bases; unmatched junction bases: 3. This CDR3 has 15 amino acids. In germline, CDR1 is MNHEY, CDR2 SMNVEV (reference sequence). The CDR3 region is CASSLGRAGANVLTF. Written as DNA, the CDR3 is TGTGCCAGCAGTTTGGGGAGGGCCGGGGCCAACGTCCTGACTTTC.

The genes are TRBV5-1 and TRBJ2-7; D is undetermined. V was shortened by 4 bases and J by 6 bases, with 11 bases between the two germline ends. The CDR3 totals 12 residues. Germline V gene data show CDR1 as SGHRS and CDR2 as YFSETQ. CDR3 sequence: CASSPNSAEQYF. The CDR3 DNA sequence: TGCGCCAGCAGCCCCAACTCCGCCGAGCAGTACTTC.

This clone was observed a single time. The chain carries TRBV5-8 and TRBJ2-5, with D possibly being TRBD2 (6 bases). The CDR3 extends over 15 amino acids. Trimming shortened V by 0 bases and J by 0 bases, and 9 bases separated the two germline ends. Germline CDR1 reads SGHTS; CDR2 reads YDEGEE. The CDR3 reads CASSLGPSDQETQYF. CDR3 sequence (DNA): TGTGCCAGCAGCTTGGGGCCTAGCGACCAAGAGACCCAGTACTTC. Based on the CDR3 plus reference TRBV5-8 and TRBJ2-5, the full variable domain is EAGVTQSPTHLIKTRGQQATLRCSPISGHTSVYWYQQALGLGLQFLLWYDEGEERNRGNFPPRFSGRQFPNYSSELNVNALELEDSALYLCASSLGPSDQETQYFGPGTRLLVL.

The chain has TRBV4-3 and TRBJ2-7; 8 nucleotides line up with TRBD1. The V segment lost 5 bases and the J segment 0 bases; nucleotides outside the gene matches: 6. CDR3 length equals 15 residues. Germline assignment: CDR1 LGHNA and CDR2 YSLEER. The CDR3 DNA reads TGCGCCAGCAGCGTTCGGACAGGGTACTCCTACGAGCAGTACTTC. Amino acid sequence: CASSVRTGYSYEQYF.

This clone was observed many times. The sample carries other DNA sequences with the same CDR3. The genes are TRBV2 and TRBJ2-7; a weak D match, TRBD1 (6 bases). Between the trimmed V and J ends, which lost 2 bases and 6 bases, there was a span of 14 bases. This CDR3 region has 14 residues. The V gene's germline CDR1 is SNHLY and CDR2 FYNNEI. CDR3 protein: CASSETNRVGEQYF. CDR3 in DNA: TGTGCCAGCAGTGAAACGAACAGGGTAGGCGAGCAGTACTTC.

J is TRBJ1-1 and V is TRBV6-5; D call uncertain. The CDR3 spans 13 residues. Germline V gene sequence: CDR1 MNHEY, CDR2 SVGAGI. Trimming shortened V by 7 bases and J by 1 base, and 10 bases separated the two germline ends. The chain's CDR3 is CASTSQRNTEAFF. CDR3 in DNA: TGTGCCAGCACCTCACAAAGGAACACTGAAGCTTTCTTT.

V gene TRBV6-5 combines with J gene TRBJ1-5; D unclear. Trimming pared 4 bases from V and 0 bases from J, leaving 10 bases between. CDR3 length equals 15 residues. Germline CDR1 reads MNHEY; CDR2 reads SVGAGI. CDR3 in amino acids: CASSSPSYSNQPQHF. In DNA, the CDR3 is TGTGCCAGCAGTTCGCCCTCCTATAGCAATCAGCCCCAGCATTTT.

The rearrangement joins TRBV10-2 to TRBJ1-5; D is possibly TRBD1 (5 bases). The germline gives CDR1 WSHSY, CDR2 SAAADI. V lost 6 bases and J 4 bases, leaving 22 bases between the germline ends. The CDR3 contains 17 residues. The CDR3 coding sequence is TGCGCCAGCAGCCCTGGGGAGGGGAGGCTACCTAATCAGCCCCAGCATTTT. It yields the protein CASSPGEGRLPNQPQHF.

This chain joins TRBV10-3 and TRBJ2-7, with D unresolved. There are 11 residues in the CDR3. The germline V gene has CDR1 ENHRY and CDR2 SYGVKD. With 0 bases removed from V and 7 bases from J, the gap between germline ends came to 4 bases. Here the CDR3 DNA reads TGTGCCATCAGTGAGTCGCGGGAGCAGTACTTC. Translated, it gives CAISESREQYF.

The chain links TRBV2 to TRBJ2-7, with 9 bases aligning to TRBD1. The CDR3 runs to 14 residues. Germline values: CDR1 SNHLY, CDR2 FYNNEI. V shed 7 bases, J shed 3 bases, and the junction held 7 bases outside the gene matches. In DNA, the CDR3 is TGTGCCAGCACGGACCGGGACAGGGTCTACGAGCAGTACTTC. Protein product: CASTDRDRVYEQYF. Full variable domain (rest looked up from reference TRBV2 and TRBJ2-7): EPEVTQTPSHQVTQMGQEVILRCVPISNHLYFYWYRQILGQKVEFLVSFYNNEISEKSEIFDDQFSVERPDGSNFTLKIRSTKLEDSAMYFCASTDRDRVYEQYFGPGTRLTVT.

The rearrangement uses TRBV4-3 and TRBJ2-3; maybe TRBD2 (5 bases). CDR1 is LGHNA, CDR2 YSLEER, per germline. This CDR3 is built from 17 residues. The V end was cut by 4 bases, the J end by 1 base, with 18 bases between. In nucleotides, the CDR3 is TGCGCCAGCAGCCCCCAGGCGGGCGCTAGGGGCACAGATACGCAGTATTTT. Translated, it gives CASSPQAGARGTDTQYF.